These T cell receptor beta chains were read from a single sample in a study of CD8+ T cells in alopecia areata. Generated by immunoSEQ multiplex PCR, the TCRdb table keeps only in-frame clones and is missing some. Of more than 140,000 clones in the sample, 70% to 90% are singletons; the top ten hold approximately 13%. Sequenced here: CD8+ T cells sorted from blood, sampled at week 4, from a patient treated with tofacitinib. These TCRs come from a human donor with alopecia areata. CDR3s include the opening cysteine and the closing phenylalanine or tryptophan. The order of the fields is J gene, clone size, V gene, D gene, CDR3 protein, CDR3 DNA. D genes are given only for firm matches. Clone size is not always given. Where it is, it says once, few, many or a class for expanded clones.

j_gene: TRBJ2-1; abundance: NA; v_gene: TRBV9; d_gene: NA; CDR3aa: CASSVGLSHEQFF; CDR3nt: TGTGCCAGCAGCGTCGGGCTCAGCCATGAGCAGTTCTTC
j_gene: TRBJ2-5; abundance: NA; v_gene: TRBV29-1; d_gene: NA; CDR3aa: CSVEDRTRLYQETQYF; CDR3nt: TGCAGCGTTGAAGATCGGACGAGACTTTACCAAGAGACCCAGTACTTC
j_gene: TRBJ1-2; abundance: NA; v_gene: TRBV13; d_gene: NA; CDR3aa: CASGLRLAVEDGYTF; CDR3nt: TGTGCCAGCGGTTTGAGGTTAGCGGTGGAAGATGGCTACACCTTC
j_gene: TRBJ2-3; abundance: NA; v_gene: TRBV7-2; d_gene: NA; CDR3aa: CASHRSNWPDTQYF; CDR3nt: TGTGCCAGCCATCGGTCGAATTGGCCAGATACGCAGTATTTT
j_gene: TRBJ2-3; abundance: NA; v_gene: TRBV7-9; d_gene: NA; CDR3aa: CASSLVAQGYTDTQYF; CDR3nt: TGTGCCAGCAGCTTAGTGGCACAGGGCTACACAGATACGCAGTATTTT
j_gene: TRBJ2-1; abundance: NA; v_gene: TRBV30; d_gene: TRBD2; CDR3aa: CAWSVRAGDNEQFF; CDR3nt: TGTGCCTGGAGTGTACGAGCGGGAGATAATGAGCAGTTCTTC
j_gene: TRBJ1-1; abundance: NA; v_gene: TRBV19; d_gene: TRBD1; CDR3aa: CASSIRQGYMNTEAFF; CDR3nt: TGTGCCAGTAGTATACGACAGGGGTACATGAACACTGAAGCTTTCTTT
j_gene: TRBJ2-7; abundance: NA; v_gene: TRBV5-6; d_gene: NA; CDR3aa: CASSLGGRTYEQYF; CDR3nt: TGTGCCAGCAGCTTGGGAGGCAGAACCTACGAGCAGTACTTC
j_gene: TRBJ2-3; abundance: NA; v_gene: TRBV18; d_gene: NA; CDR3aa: CASTPGAVDTDTQYF; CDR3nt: TGTGCCAGCACCCCCGGGGCAGTAGACACAGATACGCAGTATTTT
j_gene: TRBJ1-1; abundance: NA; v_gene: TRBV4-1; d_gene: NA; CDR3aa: CASSQVISDMNTEAFF; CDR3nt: TGCGCCAGCAGCCAAGTTATTTCCGATATGAACACTGAAGCTTTCTTT
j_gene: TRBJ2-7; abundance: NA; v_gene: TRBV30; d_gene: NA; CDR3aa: CAWSVRGPNEQYF; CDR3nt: TGTGCCTGGAGTGTACGAGGCCCCAACGAGCAGTACTTC
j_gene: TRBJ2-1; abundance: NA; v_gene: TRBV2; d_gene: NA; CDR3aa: CATGEPLSGFGLNEQFF; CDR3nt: TGTGCCACCGGGGAGCCCCTCTCAGGCTTTGGGTTGAATGAGCAGTTCTTC
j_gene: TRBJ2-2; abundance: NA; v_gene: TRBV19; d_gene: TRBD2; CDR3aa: CASSSGRAGTGELFF; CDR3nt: TGTGCCAGTAGTAGCGGGAGGGCCGGCACCGGGGAGCTGTTTTTT
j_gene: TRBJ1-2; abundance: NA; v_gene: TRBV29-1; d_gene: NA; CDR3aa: CSVEDRVPTGGYGYTF; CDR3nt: TGCAGCGTTGAAGATCGAGTCCCAACAGGAGGTTATGGCTACACCTTC
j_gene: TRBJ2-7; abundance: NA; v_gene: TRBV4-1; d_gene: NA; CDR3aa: CASSQDSTGVAYEQYF; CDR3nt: TGCGCCAGCAGCCAAGACAGTACGGGAGTCGCCTACGAGCAGTACTTC
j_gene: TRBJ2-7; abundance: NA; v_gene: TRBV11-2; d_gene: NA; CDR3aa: CASSLDYRTDKPYEQYF; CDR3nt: TGTGCCAGCAGCCTAGATTATAGGACCGATAAACCCTACGAGCAGTACTTC
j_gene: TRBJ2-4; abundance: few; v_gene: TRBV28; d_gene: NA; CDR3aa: CASRPLTPAKNIQYF; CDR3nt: TGTGCCAGCAGGCCCTTGACTCCAGCCAAAAACATTCAGTACTTC
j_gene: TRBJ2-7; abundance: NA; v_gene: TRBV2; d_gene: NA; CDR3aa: CASTPQSSYEQYF; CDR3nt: TGTGCCAGCACCCCGCAGAGCTCCTACGAGCAGTACTTC
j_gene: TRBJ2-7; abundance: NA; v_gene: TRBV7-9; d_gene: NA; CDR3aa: CASRLPGATSEQYF; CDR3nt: TGTGCCAGCAGGCTGCCGGGGGCGACTTCCGAGCAGTACTTC
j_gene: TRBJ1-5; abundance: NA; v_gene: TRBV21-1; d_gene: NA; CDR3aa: CASSKGGQKTYSNQPQHF; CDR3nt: TGTGCCAGCAGCAAAGGGGGACAGAAAACCTATAGCAATCAGCCCCAGCATTTT
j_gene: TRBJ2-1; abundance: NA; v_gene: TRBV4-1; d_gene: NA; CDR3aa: CASSQGAKEQFF; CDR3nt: TGCGCCAGCAGCCAAGGGGCCAAGGAGCAGTTCTTC
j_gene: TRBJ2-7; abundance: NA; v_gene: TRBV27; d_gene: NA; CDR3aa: CASSSGNRHSYEQYF; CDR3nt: TGTGCCAGCAGTTCCGGGAACAGGCACTCCTACGAGCAGTACTTC
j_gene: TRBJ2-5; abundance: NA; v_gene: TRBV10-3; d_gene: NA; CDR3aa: CAISEGKGVGETQYF; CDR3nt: TGTGCCATCAGTGAAGGCAAGGGGGTGGGGGAGACCCAGTACTTC
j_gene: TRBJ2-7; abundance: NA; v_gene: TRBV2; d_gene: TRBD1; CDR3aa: CASNDRDSPYEQYF; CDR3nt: TGTGCCAGCAACGACAGGGATTCCCCCTACGAGCAGTACTTC
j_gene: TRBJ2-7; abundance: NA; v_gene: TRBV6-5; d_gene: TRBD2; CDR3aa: CASSYSAGGEGEQYF; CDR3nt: TGTGCCAGCAGTTACTCCGCGGGGGGCGAAGGCGAGCAGTACTTC
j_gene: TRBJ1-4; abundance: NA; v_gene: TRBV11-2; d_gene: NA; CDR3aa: CASSLLYTETNEKLFF; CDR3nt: TGTGCCAGCAGCTTACTATACACGGAAACTAATGAAAAACTGTTTTTT
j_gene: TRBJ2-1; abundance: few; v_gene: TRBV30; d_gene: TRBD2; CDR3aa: CAWSATSGEQFF; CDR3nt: TGTGCCTGGAGTGCCACTAGCGGGGAGCAGTTCTTC
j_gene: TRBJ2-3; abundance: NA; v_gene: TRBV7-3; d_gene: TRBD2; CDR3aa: CASSPQRDSSTDTQYF; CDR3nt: TGTGCCAGCAGCCCCCAGCGGGACTCTAGCACAGATACGCAGTATTTT
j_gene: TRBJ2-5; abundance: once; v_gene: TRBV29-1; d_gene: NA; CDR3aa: CSVEESGGETQYF; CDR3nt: TGCAGCGTTGAAGAGAGTGGTGGAGAGACCCAGTACTTC
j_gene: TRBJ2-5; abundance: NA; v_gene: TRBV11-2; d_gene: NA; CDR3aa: CASSPWGQRETQYF; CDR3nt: TGTGCCAGCAGCCCCTGGGGTCAGCGGGAGACCCAGTACTTC
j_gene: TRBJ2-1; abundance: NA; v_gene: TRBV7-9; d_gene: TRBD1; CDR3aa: CASRDGQGIDNEQFF; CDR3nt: TGTGCCAGCAGAGACGGACAGGGCATCGACAATGAGCAGTTCTTC
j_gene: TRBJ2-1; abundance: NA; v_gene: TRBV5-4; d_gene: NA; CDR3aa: CASSLEEADNEQFF; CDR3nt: TGTGCCAGCAGCTTGGAGGAAGCGGACAATGAGCAGTTCTTC
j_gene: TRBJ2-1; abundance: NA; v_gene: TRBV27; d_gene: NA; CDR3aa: CASQGGSSYNEQFF; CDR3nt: TGTGCCAGCCAGGGTGGGAGCTCCTACAATGAGCAGTTCTTC
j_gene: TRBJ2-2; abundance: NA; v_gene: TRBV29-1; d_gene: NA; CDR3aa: CSVVGVDTGELLF; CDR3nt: TGCAGCGTAGTGGGGGTTGACACCGGGGAGCTGCTTTTT
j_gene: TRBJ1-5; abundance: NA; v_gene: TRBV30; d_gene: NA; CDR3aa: CAWSASASSNQPQHF; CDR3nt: TGTGCCTGGTCCGCGTCGGCCTCTAGCAATCAGCCCCAGCATTTT
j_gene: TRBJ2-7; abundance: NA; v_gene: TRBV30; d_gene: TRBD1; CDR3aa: CAWSATGGWEQYF; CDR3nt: TGTGCCTGGAGTGCTACAGGGGGCTGGGAGCAGTACTTC
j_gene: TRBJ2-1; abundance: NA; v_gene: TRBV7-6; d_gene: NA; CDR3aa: CASSLVDNEQFF; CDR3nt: TGTGCCAGCAGCTTAGTAGATAATGAGCAGTTCTTC
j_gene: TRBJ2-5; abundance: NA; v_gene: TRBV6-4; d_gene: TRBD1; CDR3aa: CASSGQGKETQYF; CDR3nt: TGTGCCAGCAGTGGACAGGGAAAGGAGACCCAGTACTTC
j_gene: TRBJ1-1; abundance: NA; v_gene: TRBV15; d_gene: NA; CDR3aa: CATSWSGKTEAFF; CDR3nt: TGTGCCACCAGCTGGTCCGGCAAAACTGAAGCTTTCTTT
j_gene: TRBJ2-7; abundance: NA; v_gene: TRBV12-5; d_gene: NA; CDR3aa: CASGLGRLYEQYF; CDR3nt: TGTGCTAGTGGTTTGGGCAGACTTTACGAGCAGTACTTC
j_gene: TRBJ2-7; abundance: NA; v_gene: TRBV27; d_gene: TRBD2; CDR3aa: CASTKPGLAGYEQYF; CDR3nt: TGTGCCAGCACTAAACCGGGACTAGCGGGCTACGAGCAGTACTTC